This TCR beta chain was captured in a study of technical replicates of blood from several donors. The method was immunoSEQ multiplex PCR; TCRdb's version includes in-frame clones alone and lacks a portion of them. In the table there are 11,000 to 15,000 clones, 84% of which are singletons. Trimming stripped 0 bases from V and 10 bases from J, with 7 bases between. CDR1 and CDR2 (germline): ENHRY, SYGVKD. CDR3 length: 12 amino acids. The source of this sequence is a human donor in good health. Sequenced sample: PBMCs. The chain uses TRBV10-3 and TRBJ2-1, with TRBD2 as a possible D gene (5 bases). This chain's CDR3 is CAISESVAEQFF. The CDR3 DNA reads as TGTGCCATCAGTGAGTCGGTAGCGGAGCAGTTCTTC.